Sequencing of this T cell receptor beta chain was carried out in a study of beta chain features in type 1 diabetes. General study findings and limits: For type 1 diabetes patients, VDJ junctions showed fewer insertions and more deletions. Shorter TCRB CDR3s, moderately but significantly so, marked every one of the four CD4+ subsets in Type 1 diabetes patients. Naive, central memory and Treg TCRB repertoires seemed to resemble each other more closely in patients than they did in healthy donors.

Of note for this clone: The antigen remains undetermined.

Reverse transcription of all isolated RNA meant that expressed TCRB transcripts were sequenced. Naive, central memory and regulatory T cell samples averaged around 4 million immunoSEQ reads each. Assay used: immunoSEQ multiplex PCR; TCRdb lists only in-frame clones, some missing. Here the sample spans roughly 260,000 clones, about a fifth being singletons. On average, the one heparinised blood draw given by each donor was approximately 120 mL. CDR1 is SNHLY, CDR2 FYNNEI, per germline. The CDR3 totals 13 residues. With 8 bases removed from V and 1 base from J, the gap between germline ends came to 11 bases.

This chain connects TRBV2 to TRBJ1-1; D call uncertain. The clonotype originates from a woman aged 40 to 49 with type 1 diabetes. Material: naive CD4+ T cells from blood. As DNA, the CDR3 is TGTGCCAGCGTTTCCACACGGAACACTGAAGCTTTCTTT. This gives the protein CASVSTRNTEAFF.